What follows are 28 T cell receptor beta chains derived from one specimen sequenced in a study of HIV-infected patients and healthy controls. Around 500 ng RNA was reverse transcribed with alpha and beta constant-region primers. Alpha and beta chain libraries were made separately by chain-specific third strand synthesis with multiplexing indices. Each CDR3 protein gets one entry after TCRdb re-called the 5' RACE reads with MiXCR. The table shows 7,000 to 9,000 distinct CDR3 sequences, with 8% to 10% occurring only once. No cell fractionation was done, so the repertoire covers all unsorted peripheral blood T cells. Sequenced here: blood, sampled before antiretroviral therapy. The receptor set was obtained from an adult with HIV infection.

This clonotype has ten or more counts. The rearrangement links TRBV30 to TRBJ1-1; D is perhaps TRBD1 (6 bases). The ends were cut back, 5 bases at V and 1 base at J, with 17 bases in the middle. Germline V CDR1 and CDR2: GTSNPN, SVGIG (reference sequence). The CDR3 has 15 residues. The CDR3 nucleotides are TGTGCCTGGGCTAGGGGGGTTCGACAGAACACTGAAGCTTTCTTT. Translated, it gives CAWARGVRQNTEAFF.

This clonotype was counted many times. The rearrangement uses TRBV4-1 and TRBJ2-7, with 10 bases lining up with TRBD1. The length of the CDR3 is 14 residues. V lost 1 base, J lost 5 bases, and 2 bases stayed unmatched. Per the germline V gene, CDR1 is MGHRA and CDR2 is YSYEKL. CDR3 in DNA: TGCGCCAGCAGCCAAGTTGGGACAGGGGACGAGCAGTACTTC. It is translated as CASSQVGTGDEQYF.

This clonotype showed up many times. V and J are TRBV7-9 and TRBJ2-1; D unclear. The CDR3 consists of 14 residues. Germline values: CDR1 SEHNR, CDR2 FQNEAQ (reference sequence). V was trimmed by 5 bases and J by 7 bases, leaving 15 bases between them. The DNA for the CDR3 is TGTGCCAGCAGCCAGACGCCGACCCCGAATGAGCAGTTCTTC. It encodes CASSQTPTPNEQFF.

This clonotype was counted at least ten times. The chain recombines TRBV7-2 with TRBJ1-1; the match to TRBD1 covers 11 bases. Germline CDR1 is SGHTA and CDR2 is FQGNSA. V lost 3 bases and J lost 6; bases outside the gene matches: 3. This CDR3 is 14 amino acids long. Written as DNA, the CDR3 is TGTGCCAGCAGCTTGGGACAGGGGGGCGCTGAAGCTTTCTTT. Its protein product is CASSLGQGGAEAFF. The whole variable domain, remainder taken from reference TRBV7-2 and TRBJ1-1, is GAGVSQSPSNKVTEKGKDVELRCDPISGHTALYWYRQSLGQGLEFLIYFQGNSAPDKSGLPSDRFSAERTGGSVSTLTIQRTQQEDSAVYLCASSLGQGGAEAFFGQGTRLTVV.

This clonotype has more than one count but fewer than ten. The chain joins TRBV19 to TRBJ1-5; 7 nucleotides match TRBD1. The CDR3 runs to 15 residues. CDR1 is LNHDA and CDR2 is SQIVND in the germline V gene (reference sequence). V lost 6 bases, J lost 1 base, and 6 bases stayed unmatched. The DNA of the CDR3 is TGTGCCAGTAGCAGGGGGGTCATGAGCAATCAGCCCCAGCATTTT. The encoded protein is CASSRGVMSNQPQHF.

This clonotype has at least ten counts. The genes are TRBV5-4 and TRBJ1-4, with unresolved D. CDR3 length: 13 residues. With 4 bases removed from V and 4 bases from J, the gap between germline ends came to 8 bases. Germline CDR1 is SGHNT and CDR2 is YYREEE (reference sequence). The CDR3 is CASSVQDNEKLFF. The CDR3, as DNA: TGTGCCAGCAGCGTTCAGGATAATGAAAAACTGTTTTTT.

The chain combines TRBV6-6 with TRBJ2-2, with 9 bases that match TRBD2. V lost 5 bases and J lost 7; bases outside the gene matches: 11. The CDR3 is 16 residues long. Germline V gene lookup returns CDR1 MNHNY and CDR2 SVGAGI (reference sequence). CDR3 residues: CASSPPGRGGDGELFF. The CDR3 DNA reads as TGTGCCAGCAGTCCCCCAGGGCGGGGGGGGGACGGGGAGCTGTTTTTT.

V is TRBV20-1 and J is TRBJ2-3; 7 bases align to TRBD2. The V gene's germline CDR1 is DFQATT and CDR2 SNEGSKA (reference sequence). V lost 6 bases, J lost 0 bases, and 9 bases stayed unmatched. This CDR3 has 15 amino acids. CDR3 DNA: TGCAGTGCGCGTCCACTTAGCGGGAGCACAGATACGCAGTATTTT. Translated, it gives CSARPLSGSTDTQYF.

This chain connects TRBV28 to TRBJ1-5, with D unresolved. The germline CDR1 and CDR2 sequences are MDHEN and SYDVKM. V lost 6 bases to trimming and J lost 3 bases, with 12 bases between them. The CDR3 is made up of 14 amino acids. The CDR3 here is CASSVTSLNQPQHF. The DNA for the CDR3 is TGTGCCAGCAGCGTAACAAGCCTCAATCAGCCCCAGCATTTT.

In this sample, this clonotype is medium-sized (0.01 to 0.1%). The V and J genes are TRBV7-8 and TRBJ2-2; TRBD1 agrees at 7 bases. Germline assignment: CDR1 SGHVS and CDR2 FQNEAQ. V was clipped by 5 bases and J by 0 bases; unmatched bases: 12. The CDR3 is made up of 18 amino acids. CDR3 DNA: TGTGCCAGCAGCCCTAAGTACAGGGGAACGACGAACACCGGGGAGCTGTTTTTT. This codes for CASSPKYRGTTNTGELFF. The full variable domain, rest sourced from reference TRBV7-8 and TRBJ2-2, is GAGVSQSPRYKVAKRGQDVALRCDPISGHVSLFWYQQALGQGPEFLTYFQNEAQLDKSGLPSDRFFAERPEGSVSTLKIQRTQQEDSAVYLCASSPKYRGTTNTGELFFGEGSRLTVL.

The sample holds many counts of this clonotype. V and J are TRBV6-5 and TRBJ2-3, with D possibly being TRBD1 or TRBD2 (5 bases each). This CDR3 spans 13 amino acids. The V gene's germline CDR1 is MNHEY and CDR2 SVGAGI. Trimming left V 8 bases short and J 8 bases short, with 17 bases between. The CDR3 loop is CASSTRGRVTQYF. CDR3 DNA: TGTGCCAGCTCAACGAGGGGTCGGGTTACGCAGTATTTT.

This clonotype was found many times. V gene TRBV12-3 or TRBV12-4 combines with J gene TRBJ1-2; D is ambiguous. Trimming pared 6 bases from V and 8 bases from J, leaving 10 bases between. This CDR3 spans 11 amino acids. CDR3 residues: CASSLWTGYTF. The CDR3 DNA follows: TGTGCCAGCAGCCTTTGGACGGGCTACACCTTC.

This clonotype was seen at least ten times. The chain has TRBV6-5 and TRBJ1-6; D ambiguous. Germline assignment: CDR1 MNHEY and CDR2 SVGAGI. The CDR3 sequence is 12 residues long. The V and J ends lost 11 bases and 4 bases respectively, with 9 bases between them. CDR3 sequence: CAAGLYNSPLHF. The CDR3 region has the DNA TGTGCCGCCGGTCTATATAATTCACCCCTCCACTTT.

This clonotype was detected many times. The rearrangement uses TRBV27 and TRBJ2-1, with D perhaps matching TRBD2 (6 bases). This CDR3 spans 16 amino acids. V shed 5 bases and J shed 2 bases, with 16 bases lying between them. Per the germline V gene, CDR1 is MNHEY and CDR2 is SMNVEV (reference sequence). The CDR3 protein is CASSLTSSPAYNEQFF. The CDR3 bases are TGTGCCAGCAGTCTAACTAGCTCGCCGGCCTACAATGAGCAGTTCTTC.

This clonotype was recorded many times. J is TRBJ2-1 and V is TRBV19, with no clear D. V lost 2 bases and J 7 bases, leaving 6 bases between the germline ends. Germline CDR1 is LNHDA and CDR2 is SQIVND (reference sequence). CDR3 size: 12 residues. The CDR3 bases are TGTGCCAGTAGTATAACGGATAATGAGCAGTTCTTC. Protein: CASSITDNEQFF.

This clonotype was counted ten times or more. The V and J genes are TRBV7-2 and TRBJ2-1, with D perhaps matching TRBD2 (6 bases). The CDR3 covers 13 residues. Germline V gene sequence: CDR1 SGHTA, CDR2 FQGNSA. V gave up 7 bases and J gave up 6 bases, with 13 bases separating them. Written as DNA, the CDR3 is TGTGCCAGCACCATTCTAGCGTTCAATGAGCAGTTCTTC. Protein product: CASTILAFNEQFF.

This clonotype was recorded at least ten times. The rearrangement uses TRBV6-1 and TRBJ2-1; perhaps D is TRBD1 or TRBD2 (6 bases each). Trimming took off 6 bases at V and 5 bases at J, with 11 bases between the two ends. Germline CDR1 MNHNS, CDR2 SASEGT. The CDR3 has 13 amino acids. As DNA, the CDR3 is TGTGCCAGCAGAGGGGGAGGTAACAATGAGCAGTTCTTC. This sequence encodes CASRGGGNNEQFF.

This clonotype was counted at least ten times. This chain uses TRBV5-8 with TRBJ1-1; 7 nucleotides match TRBD1. The germline V gene encodes CDR1 SGHTS and CDR2 YDEGEE. CDR3 length: 13 amino acids. Unmatched junction bases numbered 3, after V lost 7 bases and J lost 0 bases. This CDR3 is CASGGQMNTEAFF. The DNA for the CDR3 is TGTGCCAGCGGGGGACAGATGAACACTGAAGCTTTCTTT.

At least ten counts were recorded for this clonotype. CDR3 in DNA: TGCAGTGCTAGTCTTCTACAGAACACCGGGGAGCTGTTTTTT. Protein product: CSASLLQNTGELFF. This rearrangement joins TRBV20-1 to TRBJ2-2; D unclear. This CDR3 region has 14 residues. Trimming removed 3 bases from V and 1 base from J, with 9 bases in between. CDR1 and CDR2 (germline): DFQATT, SNEGSKA (reference sequence).

CDR3 sequence reads: CASSSALTGRRTEAFF. The CDR3 DNA sequence: TGTGCCAGCAGCTCAGCCCTGACAGGTAGGAGAACTGAAGCTTTCTTT. This chain joins TRBV28 and TRBJ1-1, with D maybe TRBD1 (6 bases). With 6 bases removed from V and 5 bases from J, the gap between germline ends came to 22 bases. Germline V gives CDR1 MDHEN, CDR2 SYDVKM. CDR3 size: 16 residues.

This clonotype came up many times. CDR3 residues: CSARVPAGDTQYF. The DNA for the CDR3 is TGCAGTGCTAGAGTTCCAGCCGGAGATACGCAGTATTTT. V usage is TRBV20-1 and J usage is TRBJ2-3; D gene uncertain. The CDR3 spans 13 residues. The germline V and J ends were trimmed by 1 base and 5 bases, with 10 bases remaining between them. Germline CDR1 reads DFQATT; CDR2 reads SNEGSKA (reference sequence).

This clonotype was observed at least ten times. The chain is built from TRBV6-2 or TRBV6-3 and TRBJ2-1, with 12 bases that match TRBD1. V gave up 6 bases and J gave up 7 bases; unmatched junction bases: 4. Looked up from germline, CDR1 is MNHEY and CDR2 is SVGEGT. This CDR3 is built from 14 residues. Here the CDR3 reads CASSGTGGHNEQFF. CDR3 nucleotides: TGTGCCAGCAGCGGGACAGGGGGCCATAATGAGCAGTTCTTC.

The CDR3 spells CASSPANTDTQYF. For the CDR3, the DNA is TGTGCCAGCAGCCCAGCCAACACAGATACGCAGTATTTT. This chain uses TRBV12-3 or TRBV12-4 with TRBJ2-3; D remains unclear. Between the trimmed V and J ends, which lost 6 bases and 2 bases, there was a span of 9 bases. This CDR3 is built from 13 residues.

The chain carries TRBV9 and TRBJ2-1, with D perhaps matching TRBD1 or TRBD2 (7 bases each). The germline V gene has CDR1 SGDLS and CDR2 YYNGEE. This CDR3 has 14 amino acids. Between the trimmed V and J ends, which lost 4 bases and 6 bases, there was a span of 14 bases. CDR3 protein: CASSPGGGRNEQFF. Written as DNA, the CDR3 is TGTGCCAGCAGCCCAGGGGGGGGCCGCAATGAGCAGTTCTTC.

This clonotype rates as medium-sized. The V call is TRBV7-6, the J call TRBJ2-2, with 7 bases matching TRBD1. Losses at the gene ends were 5 bases for V and 7 bases for J; bases not matched to a gene: 10. From germline, CDR1 is SGHVS and CDR2 FNYEAQ. The length of the CDR3 is 15 residues. CDR3 amino acids: CASSTRTGPGGELFF. The CDR3 DNA is TGTGCCAGCAGCACAAGGACAGGCCCGGGCGGGGAGCTGTTTTTT. Variable domain in full (rest from reference TRBV7-6 and TRBJ2-2): GAGVSQSPRYKVTKRGQDVALRCDPISGHVSLYWYRQALGQGPEFLTYFNYEAQQDKSGLPNDRFSAERPEGSISTLTIQRTEQRDSAMYRCASSTRTGPGGELFFGEGSRLTVL.

This clonotype has at least ten counts. The chain links TRBV12-3 or TRBV12-4 to TRBJ2-7, with TRBD1 identical over 8 bases. The V and J ends lost 6 bases and 0 bases, in that order; junction bases with no gene match: 7. The CDR3 runs to 15 residues. The DNA for the CDR3 is TGTGCCAGCAGAGAGGACAGGGTACCCTCCTACGAGCAGTACTTC. Protein product: CASREDRVPSYEQYF.

In its sample, this clonotype is medium-sized. The J gene is TRBJ1-5, the V gene TRBV5-1; TRBD1 matches 7 bases. The trim removed 5 bases at V and 0 bases at J, leaving 5 bases unmatched. The CDR3 is 15 amino acids. Germline lookup yields CDR1 SGHRS and CDR2 YFSETQ. CDR3 region: CASRQGSYSNQPQHF. Here the CDR3 DNA reads TGCGCCAGCAGACAGGGGAGTTATAGCAATCAGCCCCAGCATTTT. The full variable domain, completed using reference TRBV5-1 and TRBJ1-5, is KAGVTQTPRYLIKTRGQQVTLSCSPISGHRSVSWYQQTPGQGLQFLFEYFSETQRNKGNFPGRFSGRQFSNSRSEMNVSTLELGDSALYLCASRQGSYSNQPQHFGDGTRLSIL.

By proportion, this clonotype is medium-sized. This chain connects TRBV6-2 or TRBV6-3 to TRBJ2-2; D is unresolved. Germline V gene sequence: CDR1 MNHEY, CDR2 SVGEGT. The CDR3 sequence is 17 residues long. V was trimmed by 3 bases and J by 0 bases, leaving 14 bases between them. CDR3 in DNA: TGTGCCAGCAGTTATCGGATCTTGGGCCCGAACACCGGGGAGCTGTTTTTT. Encoded protein: CASSYRILGPNTGELFF.